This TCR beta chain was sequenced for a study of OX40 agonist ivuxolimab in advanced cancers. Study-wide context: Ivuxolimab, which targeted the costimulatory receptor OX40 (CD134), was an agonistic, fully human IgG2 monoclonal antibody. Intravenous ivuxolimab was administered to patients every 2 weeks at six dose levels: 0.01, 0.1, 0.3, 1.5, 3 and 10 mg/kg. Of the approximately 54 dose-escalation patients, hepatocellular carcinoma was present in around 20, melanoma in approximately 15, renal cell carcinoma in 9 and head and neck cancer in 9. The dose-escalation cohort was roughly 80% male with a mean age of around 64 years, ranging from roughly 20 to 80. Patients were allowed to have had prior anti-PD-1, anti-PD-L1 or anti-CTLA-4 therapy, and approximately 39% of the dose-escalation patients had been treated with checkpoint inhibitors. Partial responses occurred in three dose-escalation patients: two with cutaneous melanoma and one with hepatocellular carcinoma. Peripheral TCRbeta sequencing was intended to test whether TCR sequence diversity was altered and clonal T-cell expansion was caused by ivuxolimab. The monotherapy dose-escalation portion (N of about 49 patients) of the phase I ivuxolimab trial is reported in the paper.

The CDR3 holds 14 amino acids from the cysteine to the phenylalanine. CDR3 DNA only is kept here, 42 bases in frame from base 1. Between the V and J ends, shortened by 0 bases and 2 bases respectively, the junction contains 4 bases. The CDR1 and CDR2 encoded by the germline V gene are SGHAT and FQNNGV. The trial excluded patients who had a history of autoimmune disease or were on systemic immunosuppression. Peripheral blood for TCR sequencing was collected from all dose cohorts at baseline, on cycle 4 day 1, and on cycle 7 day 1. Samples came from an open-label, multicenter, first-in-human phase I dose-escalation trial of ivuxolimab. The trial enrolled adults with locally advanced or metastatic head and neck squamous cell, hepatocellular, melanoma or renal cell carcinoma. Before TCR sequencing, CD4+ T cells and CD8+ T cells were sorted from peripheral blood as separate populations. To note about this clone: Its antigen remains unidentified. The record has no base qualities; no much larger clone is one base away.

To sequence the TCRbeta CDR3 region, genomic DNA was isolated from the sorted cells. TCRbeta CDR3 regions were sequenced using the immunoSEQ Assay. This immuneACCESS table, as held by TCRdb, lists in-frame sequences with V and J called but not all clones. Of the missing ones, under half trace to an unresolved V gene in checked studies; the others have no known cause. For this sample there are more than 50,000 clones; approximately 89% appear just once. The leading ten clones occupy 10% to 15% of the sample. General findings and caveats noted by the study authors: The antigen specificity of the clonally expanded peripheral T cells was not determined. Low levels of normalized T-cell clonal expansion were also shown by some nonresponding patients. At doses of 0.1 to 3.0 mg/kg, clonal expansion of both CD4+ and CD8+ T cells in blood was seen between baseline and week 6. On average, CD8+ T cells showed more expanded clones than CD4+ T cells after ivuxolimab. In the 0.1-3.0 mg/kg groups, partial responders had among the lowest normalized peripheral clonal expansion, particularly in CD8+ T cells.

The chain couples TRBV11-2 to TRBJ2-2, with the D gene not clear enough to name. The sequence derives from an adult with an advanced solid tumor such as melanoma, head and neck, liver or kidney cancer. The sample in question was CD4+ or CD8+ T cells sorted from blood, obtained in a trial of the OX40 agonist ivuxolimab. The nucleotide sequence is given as TGTGCCAGCAGCTTAGAGGGTAACACCGGGGAGCTGTTTTTT. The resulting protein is CASSLEGNTGELFF.